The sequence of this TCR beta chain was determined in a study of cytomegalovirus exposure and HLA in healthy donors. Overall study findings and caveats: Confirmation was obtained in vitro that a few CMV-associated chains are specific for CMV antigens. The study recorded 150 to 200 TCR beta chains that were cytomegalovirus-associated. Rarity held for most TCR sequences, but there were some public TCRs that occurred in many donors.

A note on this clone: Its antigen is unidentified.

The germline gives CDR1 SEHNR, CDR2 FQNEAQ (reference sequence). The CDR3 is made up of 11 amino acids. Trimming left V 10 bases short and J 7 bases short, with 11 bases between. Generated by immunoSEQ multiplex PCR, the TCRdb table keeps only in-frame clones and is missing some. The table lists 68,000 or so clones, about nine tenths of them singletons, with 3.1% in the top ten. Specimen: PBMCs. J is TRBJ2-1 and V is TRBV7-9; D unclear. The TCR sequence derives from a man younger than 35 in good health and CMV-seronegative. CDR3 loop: CAILKTNEQFF. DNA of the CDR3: TGTGCCATCCTAAAAACGAATGAGCAGTTCTTC.